This TCR beta chain derives from a study of T-cell memory formation after mild COVID-19. This clonotype was found a few times. What it binds is not known. TCRdb reanalysed the 5' RACE reads using MiXCR and keeps one entry per CDR3 protein. The repertoire holds more than 300,000 distinct CDR3 sequences, with roughly an eighth as singletons. Study-level results: Clones contracting across day 15 to 85 had a balanced CD4/CD8 profile; later expanding clones leaned CD4+. Those CD4+ clones that contracted were mainly in CM and EM (CD8+ ones in EMRA). The finding that pre-infection memory included some responding clones suggested that cross-reactive memory joined.

The CDR3 sequence is 15 residues long. The V and J ends lost 6 bases and 4 bases, in that order; junction bases with no gene match: 6. Germline loops: CDR1 SGHAT, CDR2 FQNNGV. Sequencing input: PBMCs or a T cell subset sorted from them (not recorded which). The chain joins TRBV11-2 to TRBJ2-1; 10 bases align to TRBD1. This sequence was found in a man aged 18 to 30 who had mild COVID-19 (a few samples of this study predate the infection). Cell type and time point are not known. In nucleotides, the CDR3 is TGTGCCAGCAGAAGAGGACAGGGGGGATACAATGAGCAGTTCTTC. Protein: CASRRGQGGYNEQFF.